This entry describes one T cell receptor (beta chain). The target antigen is unknown. A second 7 to 11 cycle PCR used barcoded and J-beta primers. TCRdb reprocessed the 5' RACE reads via MiXCR and lists one record per CDR3 protein. The sample has 780,000 or so distinct CDR3 sequences; 45% to 70% are singletons. This sample stems from a study of blood T cells in healthy people across ages. Study-level findings and limits: Long-lived donors had more naive CD4+ cells and higher diversity than aged donors.

The CDR3 sequence is 16 residues long. Germline loops: CDR1 MNHEY, CDR2 SVGAGI. The ends lost 5 bases at V and 5 bases at J; junction bases unmatched: 14. The study recruited healthy Caucasian donors from Russia who were aged about 6 to 100. PBMCs were isolated at a quantity of at least 6 million per sample. The total RNA that was extracted per sample amounted to at least 6 micrograms. This receptor was identified in a man in his forties or fifties in good health. Sequenced sample: blood. The chain employs TRBV6-5 and TRBJ2-5, with 7 bases identical to TRBD1. The DNA for the CDR3 is TGTGCCAGCAGTCACATAACACAGGGGACCAGGGAGACCCAGTACTTC. This sequence encodes CASSHITQGTRETQYF.